Listed below are T cell receptor beta chains from one sample, sequenced in a study of T cell repertoires in cytomegalovirus infection. TCRdb fed the reads into MiXCR, producing one record per CDR3 protein. The sample carries approximately 250,000 distinct CDR3 sequences, 6% to 8% recorded once. The sequenced material came from PBMCs. The receptors stem from a human donor in good health (CMV status not recorded). Some clones in this sample may be carry-over from other donors' samples. CDR3s include the opening cysteine and the closing phenylalanine or tryptophan. D genes are given only for firm matches. Only part of the rows carry a size: once, few, many, or a class if the clone is expanded.

>many|NA|TRBV20-1|TRBJ2-4
TGCAGTGCTAGAGACCGTCTCCGTGGGGGCAAAAACATTCAGTACTTC
CSARDRLRGGKNIQYF
>many|NA|TRBV7-2|TRBJ1-2
TGTGCCAGCAGCTTAGGGCTACCCTCTAACTATGGCTACACCTTC
CASSLGLPSNYGYTF
>many|NA|TRBV6-6|TRBJ2-4
TGTGCCAGCTTATCAGACGCGGGCAAAAACATTCAGTACTTC
CASLSDAGKNIQYF
>many|NA|TRBV28|TRBJ2-3
TGTGCCAGCAGTTCCACGGCGGGGGCTGATACGCAGTATTTT
CASSSTAGADTQYF
>many|NA|TRBV12-5|TRBJ2-3
TGTGCTAGTGGTTTGAGGGATACGCAGTATTTT
CASGLRDTQYF
>many|NA|TRBV20-1|TRBJ1-1
TGCAGTGCCCTTTCAGCAGGGATGAACACTGAAGCTTTCTTT
CSALSAGMNTEAFF
>many|NA|TRBV7-9|TRBJ2-3
TGTGCCAGCAGCACAAACACAGATACGCAGTATTTT
CASSTNTDTQYF
>many|NA|TRBV20-1|TRBJ1-6
TGCAGTGCTAGAGAATTAGGACCGACCTCCTATAATTCACCCCTCCACTTT
CSARELGPTSYNSPLHF
>many|TRBD1|TRBV12-3/TRBV12-4|TRBJ1-1
TGTGCCAGCAGTAACGACAGGGACACTGAAGCTTTCTTT
CASSNDRDTEAFF
>many|TRBD1|TRBV11-2|TRBJ1-2
TGTGCCAGCAGTTTCGGACAGGATGGCTACACCTTC
CASSFGQDGYTF
>many|NA|TRBV4-3|TRBJ2-2
TGCGCCAGCAGCCAAGAGAGGACAGTAAGCACCGGGGAGCTGTTTTTT
CASSQERTVSTGELFF
>many|NA|TRBV11-2|TRBJ2-5
TGTGCCAGCAGCCGAGCCGTCCAGACCCAGTACTTC
CASSRAVQTQYF
>many|NA|TRBV25-1|TRBJ2-1
TGTGCCAGCAGTGAGATTAGTGGGAATGAGCAGTTCTTC
CASSEISGNEQFF
>NA|NA|TRBV5-4|TRBJ1-1
TGTGCCAGCAGCCCAACGGACAAGAACACTGAAGCTTTCTTT
CASSPTDKNTEAFF
>few|NA|TRBV20-1|TRBJ2-6
TGCAGTGCTTCGCGGACAGCGAGCTCTGGGGCCAACGTCCTGACTTTC
CSASRTASSGANVLTF
>many|NA|TRBV25-1|TRBJ2-5
TGTGCCAGCAGTGAACCCCGAGAGACCCAGTACTTC
CASSEPRETQYF
>many|NA|TRBV12-3/TRBV12-4|TRBJ1-1
TGTGCCAGCAGTTTGGTGGTTTCCGGGTTTTCGGGGAAGAACACTGAAGCTTTCTTT
CASSLVVSGFSGKNTEAFF
>many|NA|TRBV4-1|TRBJ1-5
TGCGCCAGCAGCCCCGTCGGGAACGATTATCAGCCCCAGCATTTT
CASSPVGNDYQPQHF
>many|NA|TRBV5-6|TRBJ2-5
TGTGCCAGCAGCTTCCGGGACCGTACCCTAAAGACCCAGTACTTC
CASSFRDRTLKTQYF
>many|TRBD2|TRBV20-1|TRBJ2-7
TGCAGTGCTATAAGAGCGGGGGACTTCTCCTACGAGCAGTACTTC
CSAIRAGDFSYEQYF
>many|NA|TRBV2|TRBJ1-5
TGTGCCAGCACCCCCGGGGGAGGCAATCAGCCCCAGCATTTT
CASTPGGGNQPQHF
>NA|NA|TRBV13|TRBJ1-5
TGTGCCAGCAGCCGTTCGACAGGAGGTCCCAATCAGCCCCAGCATTTT
CASSRSTGGPNQPQHF
>few|TRBD1|TRBV2|TRBJ2-6
TGTGCCACCCCGGGACAGGGTGACTCTGGGGCCAACGTCCTGACTTTC
CATPGQGDSGANVLTF
>many|NA|TRBV5-4|TRBJ2-1
TGTGCCAGCAGCTGGGCACCCCACAGGAATAGCTCCTACAATGAGCAGTTCTTC
CASSWAPHRNSSYNEQFF
>NA|NA|TRBV7-2|TRBJ1-1
TGTGCCAGCTTCTCCCCAGGGGTGGACACTGAAGCTTTCTTT
CASFSPGVDTEAFF
>many|NA|TRBV7-9|TRBJ1-1
TGTGCCAGCAGCTCCACGTTTGAGGGCGAGAGACTTGAAGCTTTCTTT
CASSSTFEGERLEAFF
>many|NA|TRBV7-9|TRBJ1-1
TGTGCCAGCAGCTTAGCAGGGATAGGAACTGAAGCTTTCTTT
CASSLAGIGTEAFF
>many|TRBD1|TRBV7-2|TRBJ1-5
TGTGCCAGCAGCTGGGACAGCAGCAATCAGCCCCAGCATTTT
CASSWDSSNQPQHF
>many|NA|TRBV7-9|TRBJ1-2
TGTGCCAGCAGCTCACGAGCAGGGTTGAACTATGGCTACACCTTC
CASSSRAGLNYGYTF
>many|NA|TRBV7-3|TRBJ1-1
TGTGCCAGCAGCTGGGACCTGAACACTGAAGCTTTCTTT
CASSWDLNTEAFF
>many|NA|TRBV7-2|TRBJ2-1
TGTGCCAGCAGCTTAGGCCCCCCAGGTAACAATGAGCAGTTCTTC
CASSLGPPGNNEQFF
>many|NA|TRBV19|TRBJ1-1
TGTGCCAGTAGTACCACGGGAGGGTCGAGAACTGAAGCTTTCTTT
CASSTTGGSRTEAFF
>many|NA|TRBV28|TRBJ1-1
TGTGCCAGCAGTTTTAGCCGCAGGTTGAACACTGAAGCTTTCTTT
CASSFSRRLNTEAFF
>many|NA|TRBV7-9|TRBJ1-1
TGTGCCAGCAGCTTTTTGCCCGGGGCCCCGAACACTGAAGCTTTCTTT
CASSFLPGAPNTEAFF
>many|NA|TRBV6-2/TRBV6-3|TRBJ1-3
TGTGCCAGCAGTTACCGGGGGCAGATCAGATCCTCTGGAAACACCATATATTTT
CASSYRGQIRSSGNTIYF
>NA|NA|TRBV5-1|TRBJ2-5
TGCGCCAGCAGCTTGTCGGGGGAGGAGACCCAGTACTTC
CASSLSGEETQYF
>many|TRBD1|TRBV6-6|TRBJ1-2
TGTGCCAGCAGTCCGGGACAGGATGTTTTCGGCTACACCTTC
CASSPGQDVFGYTF